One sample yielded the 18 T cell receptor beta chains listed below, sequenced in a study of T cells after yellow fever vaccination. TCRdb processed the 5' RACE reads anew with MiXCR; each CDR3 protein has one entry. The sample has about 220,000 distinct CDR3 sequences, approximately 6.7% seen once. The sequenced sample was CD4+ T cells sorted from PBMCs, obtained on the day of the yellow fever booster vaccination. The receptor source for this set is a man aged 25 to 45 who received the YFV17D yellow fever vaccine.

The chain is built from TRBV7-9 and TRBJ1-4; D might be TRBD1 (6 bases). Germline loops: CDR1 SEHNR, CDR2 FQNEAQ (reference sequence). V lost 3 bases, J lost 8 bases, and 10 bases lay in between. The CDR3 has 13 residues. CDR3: CASSFSGGEKLFF. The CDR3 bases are TGTGCCAGCAGCTTTTCCGGGGGCGAAAAACTGTTTTTT.

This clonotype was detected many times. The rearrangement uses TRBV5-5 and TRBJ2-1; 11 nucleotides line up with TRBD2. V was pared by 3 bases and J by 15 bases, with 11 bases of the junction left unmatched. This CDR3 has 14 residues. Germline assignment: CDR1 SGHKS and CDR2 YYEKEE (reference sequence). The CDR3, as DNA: TGTGCCAGCAGCTCCCCGGGACTAGCGGCCCTGGGGTTCTTC. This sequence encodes CASSSPGLAALGFF. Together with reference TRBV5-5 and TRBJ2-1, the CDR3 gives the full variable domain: DAGVTQSPTHLIKTRGQQVTLRCSPISGHKSVSWYQQVLGQGPQFIFQYYEKEERGRGNFPDRFSARQFPNYSSELNVNALLLGDSALYLCASSSPGLAALGFFGPGTRLTVL.

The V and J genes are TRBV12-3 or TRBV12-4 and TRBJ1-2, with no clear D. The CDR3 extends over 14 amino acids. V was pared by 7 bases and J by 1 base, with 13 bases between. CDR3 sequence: CASTPSYYNYGYTF. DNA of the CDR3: TGTGCCAGCACCCCCAGTTACTATAACTATGGCTACACCTTC.

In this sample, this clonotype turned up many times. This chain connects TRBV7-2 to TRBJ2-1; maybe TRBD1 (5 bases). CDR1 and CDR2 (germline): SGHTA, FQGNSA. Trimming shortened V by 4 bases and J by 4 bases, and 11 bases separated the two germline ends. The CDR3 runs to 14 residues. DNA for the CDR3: TGTGCCAGCAGCTCTAGGGGAACTTACAATGAGCAGTTCTTC. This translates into CASSSRGTYNEQFF.

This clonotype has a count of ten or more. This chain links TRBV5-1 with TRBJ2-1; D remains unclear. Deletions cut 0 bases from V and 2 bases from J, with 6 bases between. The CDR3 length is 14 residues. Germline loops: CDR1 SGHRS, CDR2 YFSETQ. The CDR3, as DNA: TGCGCCAGCAGCTTGGAGGGCCCCTACAATGAGCAGTTCTTC. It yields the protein CASSLEGPYNEQFF.

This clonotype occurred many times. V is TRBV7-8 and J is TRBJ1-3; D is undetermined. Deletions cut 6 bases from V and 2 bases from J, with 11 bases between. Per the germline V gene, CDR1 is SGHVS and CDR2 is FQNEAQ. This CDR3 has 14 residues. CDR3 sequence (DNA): TGTGCCAGCAGGGCACTGGATCCTGGAAACACCATATATTTT. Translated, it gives CASRALDPGNTIYF.

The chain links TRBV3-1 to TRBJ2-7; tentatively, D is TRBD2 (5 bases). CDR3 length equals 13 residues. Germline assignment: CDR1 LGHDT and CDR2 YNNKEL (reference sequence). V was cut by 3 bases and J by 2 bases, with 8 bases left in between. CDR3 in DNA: TGTGCCAGCAGCCACGGGGTTACCTACGAGCAGTACTTC. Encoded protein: CASSHGVTYEQYF.

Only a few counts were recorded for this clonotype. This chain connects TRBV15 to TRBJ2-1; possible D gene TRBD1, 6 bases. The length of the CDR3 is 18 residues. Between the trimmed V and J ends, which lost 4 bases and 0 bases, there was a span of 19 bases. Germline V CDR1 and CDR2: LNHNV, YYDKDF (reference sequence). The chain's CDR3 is CATSTKGGQPHSYNEQFF. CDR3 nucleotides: TGTGCCACCAGCACAAAGGGTGGACAGCCCCACTCCTACAATGAGCAGTTCTTC.

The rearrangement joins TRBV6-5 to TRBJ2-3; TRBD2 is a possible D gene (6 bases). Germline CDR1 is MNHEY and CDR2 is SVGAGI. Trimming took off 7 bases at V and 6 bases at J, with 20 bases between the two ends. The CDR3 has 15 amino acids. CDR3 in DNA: TGTGCCAGCACCTCCCCAGGGCGGGGTGGGGATACGCAGTATTTT. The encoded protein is CASTSPGRGGDTQYF.

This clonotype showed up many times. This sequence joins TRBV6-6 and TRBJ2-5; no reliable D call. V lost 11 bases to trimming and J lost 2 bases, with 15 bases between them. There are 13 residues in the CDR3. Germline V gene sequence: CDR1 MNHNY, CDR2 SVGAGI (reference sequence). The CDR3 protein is CAGYKGVQETQYF. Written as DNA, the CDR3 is TGTGCCGGGTACAAAGGAGTGCAAGAGACCCAGTACTTC.

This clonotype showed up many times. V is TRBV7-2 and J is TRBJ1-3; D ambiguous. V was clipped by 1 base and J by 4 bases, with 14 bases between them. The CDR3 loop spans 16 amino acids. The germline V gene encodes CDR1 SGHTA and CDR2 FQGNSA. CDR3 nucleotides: TGTGCCAGCAGCTTAGAAGCAAGTGGCCGAGGAAACACCATATATTTT. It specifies CASSLEASGRGNTIYF.

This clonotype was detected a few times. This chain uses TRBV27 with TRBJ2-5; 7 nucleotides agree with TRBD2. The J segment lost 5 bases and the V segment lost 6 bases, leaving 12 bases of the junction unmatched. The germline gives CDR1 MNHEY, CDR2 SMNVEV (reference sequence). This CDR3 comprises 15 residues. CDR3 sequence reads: CASSRSGAGVETQYF. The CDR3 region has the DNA TGTGCCAGCAGCCGCAGCGGGGCGGGCGTGGAGACCCAGTACTTC.

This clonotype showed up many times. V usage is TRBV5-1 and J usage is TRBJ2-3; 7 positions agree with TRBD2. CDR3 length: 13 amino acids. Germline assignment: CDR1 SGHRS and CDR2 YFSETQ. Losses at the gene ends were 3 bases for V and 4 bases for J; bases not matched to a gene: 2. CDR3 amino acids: CASSWDYSDTQYF. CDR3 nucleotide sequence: TGCGCCAGCAGCTGGGACTATTCAGATACGCAGTATTTT.

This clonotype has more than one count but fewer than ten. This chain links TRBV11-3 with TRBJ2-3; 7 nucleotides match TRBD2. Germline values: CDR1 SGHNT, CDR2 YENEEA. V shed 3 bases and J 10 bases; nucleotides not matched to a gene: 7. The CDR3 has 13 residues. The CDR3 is CASSFFPSGAQYF. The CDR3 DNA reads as TGTGCCAGCAGCTTCTTTCCTAGCGGCGCGCAGTATTTT.

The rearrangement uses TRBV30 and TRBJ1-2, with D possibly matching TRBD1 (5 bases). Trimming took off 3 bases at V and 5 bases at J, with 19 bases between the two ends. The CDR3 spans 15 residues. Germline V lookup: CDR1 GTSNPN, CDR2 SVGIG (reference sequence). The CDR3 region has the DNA TGTGCCTGGAGAGTCCCGGGACCTATTAATTATGGCTACACCTTC. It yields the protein CAWRVPGPINYGYTF.

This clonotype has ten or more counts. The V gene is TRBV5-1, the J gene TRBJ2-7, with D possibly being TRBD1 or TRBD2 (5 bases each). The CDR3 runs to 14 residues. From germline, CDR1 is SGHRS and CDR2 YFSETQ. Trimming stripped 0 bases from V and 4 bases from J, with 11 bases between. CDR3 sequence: CASSLGGSRYEQYF. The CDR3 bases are TGCGCCAGCAGCTTGGGGGGGAGCCGATACGAGCAGTACTTC.

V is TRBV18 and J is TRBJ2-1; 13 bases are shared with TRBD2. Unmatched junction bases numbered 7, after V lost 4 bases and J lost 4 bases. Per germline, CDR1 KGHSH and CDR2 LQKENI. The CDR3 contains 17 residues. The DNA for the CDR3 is TGTGCCAGCTCACAAAGGACTAGCGGGAGTATTTACAATGAGCAGTTCTTC. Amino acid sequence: CASSQRTSGSIYNEQFF.

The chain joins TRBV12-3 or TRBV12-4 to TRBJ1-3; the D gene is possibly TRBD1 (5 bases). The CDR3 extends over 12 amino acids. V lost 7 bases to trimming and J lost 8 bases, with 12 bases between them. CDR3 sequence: CASNAGGDTIYF. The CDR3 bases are TGTGCCAGCAACGCGGGGGGGGACACCATATATTTT.